This T cell receptor beta chain derives from a study of blood T cell repertoires in COVID-19. Study overall: Sites across the United States, Italy and Spain contributed samples from acute and convalescent COVID-19. Sources were T cells, B-cell-depleted T cells, or PBMCs; the material itself was cDNA or gDNA.

The CDR3 contains 13 residues. V gave up 8 bases and J gave up 6 bases, with 14 bases separating them. Germline CDR1 and CDR2: SNHLY and FYNNEI. Profiled with immunoSEQ multiplex PCR; TCRdb holds only in-frame clones, not every one. The sample shows under 55,000 clones, 88% of them seen only once. The clonotype originates from a human donor in a cohort sampled during active COVID-19. This rearrangement joins TRBV2 to TRBJ2-1; D is perhaps TRBD2 (5 bases). The sample consisted of peripheral blood. In DNA, the CDR3 is TGTGCCAGCCTTCGTACTAGGTTCAATGAGCAGTTCTTC. Encoded protein: CASLRTRFNEQFF.